These 27 T cell receptor beta chains were all obtained from the same sample, sequenced in a study of blood T cell repertoires in COVID-19. TCRdb keeps only in-frame clones here, not all; method: immunoSEQ multiplex PCR. The table has more than 150,000 clones, roughly 89% seen once. Sequencing was carried out using peripheral blood. The receptors stem from a woman in her 70s with COVID-19, enrolled during active disease.

The rearrangement links TRBV29-1 to TRBJ2-1; 9 bases agree with TRBD2. The junction had 5 bases not matched to a gene; V was cut back by 5 bases and J by 0 bases. Germline V gives CDR1 SQVTM, CDR2 ANQGSEA. This CDR3 comprises 15 residues. DNA for the CDR3: TGCAGCGTTAAAACTAGCGGGTCCTCCTACAATGAGCAGTTCTTC. Protein: CSVKTSGSSYNEQFF.

The rearrangement links TRBV5-1 to TRBJ2-6; tentative D call: TRBD2 (5 bases). CDR1 and CDR2 from the germline V gene are SGHRS and YFSETQ. V lost 2 bases to trimming and J lost 12 bases, with 6 bases between them. This CDR3 comprises 11 residues. The CDR3 loop is CASSFEGVLTF. CDR3 sequence (DNA): TGCGCCAGCAGCTTCGAGGGCGTCCTGACTTTC.

This chain connects TRBV27 to TRBJ1-2; 8 bases are shared with TRBD1. This CDR3 spans 14 amino acids. CDR1 and CDR2 (germline): MNHEY, SMNVEV (reference sequence). Losses at the gene ends were 7 bases for V and 6 bases for J; bases not matched to a gene: 10. CDR3 nucleotide sequence: TGTGCCAGCACCGGACAGGGTTCGTGGAATGGCTACACCTTC. Its translation: CASTGQGSWNGYTF.

About this clone itself: The junction departs from germline at one end; a sequencing error may be responsible. This chain connects TRBV5-1 to TRBJ1-1; D is unresolved. This CDR3 comprises 13 residues. Germline V CDR1 and CDR2: SGHRS, YFSETQ. The CDR3: CASTLGMNTEAFF. CDR3 DNA: TGCGCCAGCACCTTGGGTATGAACACTGAAGCTTTCTTT.

This rearrangement joins TRBV30 to TRBJ2-3; D is possibly TRBD1 (7 bases). Trimming took off 3 bases at V and 2 bases at J, with 15 bases between the two ends. CDR1 GTSNPN and CDR2 SVGIG come from the germline V gene (reference sequence). CDR3 length: 15 amino acids. CDR3 in amino acids: CAWRVQGGITDTQYF. In nucleotides, the CDR3 is TGTGCCTGGAGGGTCCAGGGGGGAATCACAGATACGCAGTATTTT.

The rearrangement joins TRBV10-3 to TRBJ2-1; the D gene is possibly TRBD1 (6 bases). Germline CDR1 reads ENHRY; CDR2 reads SYGVKD. The ends were cut back, 3 bases at V and 5 bases at J, with 11 bases in the middle. The CDR3 consists of 14 residues. CDR3 loop: CAISERQGNNEQFF. CDR3 bases: TGTGCCATCAGTGAACGGCAGGGGAACAATGAGCAGTTCTTC.

There are a few counts of this clone. The chain has TRBV11-2 and TRBJ2-7; 10 bases are shared with TRBD2. Per germline, CDR1 SGHAT and CDR2 FQNNGV. Germline trimming cut 1 base from V and 9 bases from J; bases unmatched to any gene: 9. There are 15 residues in the CDR3. CDR3 nucleotides: TGTGCCAGCAGCTTAGTAGGACTAGCGGAAACCGCGCAGTACTTC. It specifies CASSLVGLAETAQYF.

This chain connects TRBV9 to TRBJ2-7; the D is unclear. CDR3 length: 14 residues. V lost 0 bases, J lost 1 base, and 8 bases lay in between. Germline CDR1 SGDLS, CDR2 YYNGEE. The CDR3 protein is CASSVAPVSYEQYF. In DNA, the CDR3 is TGTGCCAGCAGCGTAGCTCCGGTTTCCTACGAGCAGTACTTC.

CDR3 region: CATQEAGAINQPQHF. The CDR3 DNA reads TGTGCTACCCAGGAGGCAGGGGCTATTAATCAGCCCCAGCATTTT. The V and J genes are TRBV19 and TRBJ1-5; TRBD1 might be the D (6 bases). The CDR3 is 15 residues long. Germline V gene lookup returns CDR1 LNHDA and CDR2 SQIVND (reference sequence). Combining the CDR3 with reference TRBV19 and TRBJ1-5 gives the whole variable domain DGGITQSPKYLFRKEGQNVTLSCEQNLNHDAMYWYRQDPGQGLRLIYYSQIVNDFQKGDIAEGYSVSREKKESFPLTVTSAQKNPTAFYLCATQEAGAINQPQHFGDGTRLSIL.

This clone was recorded once. This chain links TRBV7-3 with TRBJ2-5; the match to TRBD2 covers 14 bases. This CDR3 region has 15 residues. Germline-derived CDR1 and CDR2 are SGHTA and FQGTGA. The ends lost 4 bases at V and 4 bases at J; junction bases unmatched: 2. The CDR3 nucleotides are TGTGCCAGCAGCTCGGGACTAGCGGGAGCAGAGACCCAGTACTTC. Encoded protein: CASSSGLAGAETQYF.

The gene calls are TRBV9 and TRBJ2-5; D is possibly TRBD2 (6 bases). Germline lookup yields CDR1 SGDLS and CDR2 YYNGEE. The CDR3 covers 13 residues. Trimming shortened V by 1 base and J by 7 bases, and 11 bases separated the two germline ends. CDR3 amino acids: CASSVSSERTQYF. CDR3 coding DNA: TGTGCCAGCAGCGTATCTAGCGAAAGGACCCAGTACTTC.

The CDR3 protein is CATSRGRAGSYNEQFF. The CDR3 DNA follows: TGTGCCACCAGCAGAGGGCGGGCAGGTTCCTACAATGAGCAGTTCTTC. This chain links TRBV15 with TRBJ2-1, with D maybe TRBD2 (5 bases). The CDR3 runs to 16 residues. The germline V and J ends were trimmed by 1 base and 1 base, with 11 bases remaining between them. The germline V gene has CDR1 LNHNV and CDR2 YYDKDF (reference sequence).

Points on this clone: The sample holds other DNA sequences that translate to the same CDR3. The J gene is TRBJ2-1, the V gene TRBV18; D call uncertain. V was trimmed by 3 bases and J by 5 bases, leaving 5 bases between them. The CDR3 consists of 12 residues. In germline, CDR1 is KGHSH, CDR2 LQKENI. The CDR3 spells CASSPRDNEQFF. CDR3 nucleotide sequence: TGTGCCAGCTCACCCCGCGACAATGAGCAGTTCTTC.

The chain recombines TRBV2 with TRBJ1-2; TRBD1 is a possible D gene (6 bases). This CDR3 is built from 14 residues. With 6 bases removed from V and 6 bases from J, the gap between germline ends came to 17 bases. Germline CDR1 SNHLY, CDR2 FYNNEI. This CDR3 is CASRMGGGENGYTF. For the CDR3, the DNA is TGTGCCAGCAGAATGGGAGGGGGTGAAAATGGCTACACCTTC.

The V gene is TRBV2, the J gene TRBJ1-4; D might be TRBD1 (5 bases). CDR3 length equals 16 residues. The V gene lost 2 bases and the J gene lost 3 bases, with 13 bases spanning the gap. Germline V CDR1 and CDR2: SNHLY, FYNNEI. DNA for the CDR3: TGTGCCAGCAGTGAAAATGGACATTCCTCTAATGAAAAACTGTTTTTT. Protein: CASSENGHSSNEKLFF.

This sequence joins TRBV19 and TRBJ2-2, with D maybe TRBD1 (6 bases). Trimming stripped 6 bases from V and 1 base from J, with 15 bases between. The CDR3 consists of 16 residues. Germline V gives CDR1 LNHDA, CDR2 SQIVND (reference sequence). This CDR3 is CASSQWGQRNTGELFF. DNA for the CDR3: TGTGCCAGTAGCCAATGGGGACAAAGGAACACCGGGGAGCTGTTTTTT.

To note about this clone: The junction departs from germline at one end; a sequencing error may be responsible. The chain employs TRBV3-1 (or the pseudogene TRBV3-2) and TRBJ2-7, with 8 bases aligning to TRBD1. The CDR3 totals 13 residues. Germline CDR1 reads LGHDT; CDR2 reads YNNKEL (reference sequence). CDR3 coding DNA: TGTGCCAGCAGCCAAGTTGCTTTGACAGGGGTGAACTTC. It codes for CASSQVALTGVNF.

The V gene is TRBV9, the J gene TRBJ2-1; TRBD1 matches at 7 bases. CDR3 length: 15 amino acids. Germline assignment: CDR1 SGDLS and CDR2 YYNGEE. The junction had 4 bases not matched to a gene; V was cut back by 0 bases and J by 4 bases. CDR3 in DNA: TGTGCCAGCAGCGTAGGTGGGACAGAATACAATGAGCAGTTCTTC. This sequence encodes CASSVGGTEYNEQFF.

The chain links TRBV10-3 to TRBJ1-1; 12 positions match TRBD1. The trim removed 2 bases at V and 3 bases at J, leaving 7 bases unmatched. This CDR3 spans 17 amino acids. Germline lookup yields CDR1 ENHRY and CDR2 SYGVKD. CDR3 bases: TGTGCCATCAGTGAGAGGGGACAGGGGGCAGGGGACACTGAAGCTTTCTTT. Its protein is CAISERGQGAGDTEAFF.

A few counts support this clone. The chain employs TRBV29-1 and TRBJ1-5; 7 nucleotides line up with TRBD1. The CDR3 totals 13 residues. Germline values: CDR1 SQVTM, CDR2 ANQGSEA. The ends lost 5 bases at V and 7 bases at J; junction bases unmatched: 8. Here the CDR3 reads CSVSQGGGQPQHF. CDR3 nucleotides: TGCAGCGTTTCCCAGGGGGGAGGACAGCCCCAGCATTTT. The whole variable domain, filled in from reference TRBV29-1 and TRBJ1-5, reads SAVISQKPSRDICQRGTSLTIQCQVDSQVTMMFWYRQQPGQSLTLIATANQGSEATYESGFVIDKFPISRPNLTFSTLTVSNMSPEDSSIYLCSVSQGGGQPQHFGDGTRLSIL.

The rearrangement uses TRBV27 and TRBJ1-6; TRBD1 might be the D (6 bases). The ends were cut back, 6 bases at V and 2 bases at J, with 14 bases in the middle. Germline lookup yields CDR1 MNHEY and CDR2 SMNVEV (reference sequence). The CDR3 spans 16 residues. CDR3 sequence reads: CASSLTRDTYNSPLHF. The CDR3 nucleotides read TGTGCCAGCAGCCTCACCCGGGACACCTATAATTCACCCCTCCACTTT.

The chain recombines TRBV6-1 with TRBJ2-5; D gene ambiguous. The CDR3 is made up of 15 amino acids. The V gene's germline CDR1 is MNHNS and CDR2 SASEGT. The V gene lost 2 bases and the J gene lost 5 bases, with 15 bases spanning the gap. The CDR3 bases are TGTGCCAGCAGTGAATTGGCCCGAATCCCCGAGACCCAGTACTTC. This translates into CASSELARIPETQYF.

This sequence joins TRBV6-5 and TRBJ2-2; 12 nucleotides match TRBD1. Trimming removed 4 bases from V and 6 bases from J; junction bases left unmatched: 6. CDR3 size: 16 residues. The germline V gene has CDR1 MNHEY and CDR2 SVGAGI. This CDR3 is CASSFGTGGAPGELFF. The CDR3 DNA sequence: TGTGCCAGCAGTTTTGGGACAGGGGGCGCCCCCGGGGAGCTGTTTTTT.

The V and J genes are TRBV3-1 (or the pseudogene TRBV3-2) and TRBJ1-2; D is perhaps TRBD1 (5 bases). The CDR3 runs to 16 residues. Trimming removed 0 bases from V and 5 bases from J, with 16 bases in between. Germline CDR1 is LGHDT and CDR2 is YNNKEL (reference sequence). CDR3 DNA: TGTGCCAGCAGCCAAGATGGTACAACAGGTCGATATGGCTACACCTTC. It codes for CASSQDGTTGRYGYTF.

The CDR3 DNA follows: TGCAGCGCTACACTACCCCAAGAGACCCAGTACTTC. This sequence encodes CSATLPQETQYF. V is TRBV29-1 and J is TRBJ2-5; D unclear. CDR1 SQVTM and CDR2 ANQGSEA come from the germline V gene. V dropped 7 bases and J dropped 1 base, with 10 bases sitting between them. The CDR3 is 12 residues long.

The J gene is TRBJ2-7, the V gene TRBV28, with D tentatively TRBD1 (6 bases). V was clipped by 2 bases and J by 2 bases, with 10 bases between them. Germline CDR1 and CDR2: MDHEN and SYDVKM. The CDR3 consists of 14 residues. CDR3 amino acids: CASSLQGIPYEQYF. In DNA form, the CDR3 reads TGTGCCAGCAGTTTACAGGGGATCCCCTACGAGCAGTACTTC.

This chain joins TRBV19 and TRBJ1-4, with 8 bases matching TRBD1. After removal of 5 bases from V and 7 bases from J, the junction contained 9 bases not matched to a gene. CDR3 length: 15 amino acids. Germline V gives CDR1 LNHDA, CDR2 SQIVND (reference sequence). The CDR3 loop is CASSLQQGGGEKLFF. The CDR3 nucleotides read TGTGCCAGTAGTCTCCAACAGGGGGGGGGTGAAAAACTGTTTTTT.